This record covers a single T cell receptor (beta chain). The CDR3 extends over 13 amino acids. After removal of 9 bases from V and 9 bases from J, the junction contained 11 bases not matched to a gene. The sample comes from a study of blood T cell repertoires in COVID-19. Study summary: From the United States, Italy and Spain came samples of acute and convalescent COVID-19.

Under the authors' procedure: Estimates of nucleated cell counts were drawn from the amplification of reference gene primers. TCRdb keeps only in-frame clones here, not all; method: immunoSEQ multiplex PCR. That table is the source of V, J and clone size, and D and trimming were worked out from the DNA. The sample holds about 410,000 clones; around 91% are singletons and the top ten take less than 2%. The sample consisted of peripheral blood. The TCR was taken from a woman aged 40 to 50 with COVID-19, enrolled during active disease. The V gene is TRBV12-3 or TRBV12-4, the J gene TRBJ2-1; 7 positions match TRBD2. CDR3 coding DNA: TGTGCCAGTGAAAGGGCGGGAGCTCCTGAGCAGTTCTTC. Translating it yields CASERAGAPEQFF.